This record concerns one T cell receptor beta chain sequence. The data belong to a study of OX40 agonist ivuxolimab in advanced cancers. The length of the CDR3 is 11 residues. The V end lost 2 bases, the J end lost 12 bases, and 11 bases lay between the germline ends. Germline V CDR1 and CDR2: MNHNY, SVGAGI (reference sequence). Using immunoSEQ multiplex PCR, the repertoire was profiled, and TCRdb retains in-frame clones only, with some absent. This sample has 25,000 to 30,000 clones, with 79% found just once. The J gene is TRBJ2-7, the V gene TRBV6-6; no reliable D call. The receptor's source is an adult with an advanced solid tumor such as melanoma, head and neck, liver or kidney cancer. The sequencing used CD4+ or CD8+ T cells sorted from blood, collected in a trial of the OX40 agonist ivuxolimab. This chain's CDR3 is CASSYAAELYF. The CDR3 DNA follows: TGTGCCAGCAGTTACGCGGCAGAGTTGTACTTC.